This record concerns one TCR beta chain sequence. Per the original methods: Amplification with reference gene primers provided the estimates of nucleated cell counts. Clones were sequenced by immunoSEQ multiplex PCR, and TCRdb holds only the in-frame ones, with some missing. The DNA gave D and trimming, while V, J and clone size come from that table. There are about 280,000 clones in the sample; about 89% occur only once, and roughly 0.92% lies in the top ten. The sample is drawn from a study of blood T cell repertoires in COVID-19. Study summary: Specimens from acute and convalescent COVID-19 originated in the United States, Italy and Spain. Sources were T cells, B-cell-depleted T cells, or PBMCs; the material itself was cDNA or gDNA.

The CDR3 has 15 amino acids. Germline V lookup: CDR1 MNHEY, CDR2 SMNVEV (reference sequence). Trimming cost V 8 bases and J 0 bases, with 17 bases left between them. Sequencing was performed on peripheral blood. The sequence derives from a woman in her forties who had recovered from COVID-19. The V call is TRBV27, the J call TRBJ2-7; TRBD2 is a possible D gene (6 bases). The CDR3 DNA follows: TGTGCCAGCCCCATAACACTGACTAGCTCCTACGAGCAGTACTTC. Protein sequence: CASPITLTSSYEQYF.